This is a list of T cell receptor beta chains from one sample in a study of identical twins. TCRdb passed the 5' RACE reads through MiXCR, listing each CDR3 protein once. Of about 240,000 distinct CDR3 sequences in the sample, 6% to 8.5% were seen once. These data were also reused for a study on yellow fever vaccine responses in identical twins.

Input material: CD8+ T cells sorted from blood. These receptors were taken from a woman aged 18 to 35 in good health. The CDR3 runs from the conserved cysteine through the conserved F or W. The order of the fields is J gene, D gene, V gene, clone size, CDR3 DNA, CDR3 protein. D genes are given only for firm matches. For some rows the clone size is stated as once, few or many, or as a class when expanded; others skip it.

>TRBJ1-2|NA|TRBV6-6|many
TGTGCCAGCAGGGTACAGAATCCTTATGGCTACACCTTC
CASRVQNPYGYTF
>TRBJ2-2|NA|TRBV10-3|many
TGTGCCATCAAGGGAACAGGCAGGGACGACACCGGGGAGCTGTTTTTT
CAIKGTGRDDTGELFF
>TRBJ2-2|TRBD2|TRBV13|NA
TGTGCCAGCAGCCCAGGACTAGCGGCCACCGGGGAGCTGTTTTTT
CASSPGLAATGELFF
>TRBJ1-6|NA|TRBV20-1|few
TGCAGTGCTAGAGATGCGGGGTCGGATAATTCACCCCTCCACTTT
CSARDAGSDNSPLHF
>TRBJ2-1|NA|TRBV15|NA
TGTGCCACCAGCAGGTGGGGAGAGAGCTCCTACAATGAGCAGTTCTTC
CATSRWGESSYNEQFF
>TRBJ2-3|TRBD1|TRBV24-1|NA
TGTGCCACCAGTGATTTGGACAGGGCCGAAGATACGCAGTATTTT
CATSDLDRAEDTQYF
>TRBJ2-7|TRBD2|TRBV28|NA
TGTGCCAGCAGTCTTAGCGGGGGATGGGACGAGCAGTACTTC
CASSLSGGWDEQYF
>TRBJ2-7|TRBD1|TRBV24-1|NA
TGTGCCACCAGTGATAGCAGGGGGACCTACGAGCAGTACTTC
CATSDSRGTYEQYF
>TRBJ2-4|NA|TRBV12-3/TRBV12-4|NA
TGTGCCAGCGGCTACGAGGGTTTAGAAAACATTCAGTACTTC
CASGYEGLENIQYF
>TRBJ2-3|TRBD2|TRBV7-9|few
TGTGCCAGCAGTGTTAGCGGGGTCTCCTCAGATACGCAGTATTTT
CASSVSGVSSDTQYF
>TRBJ2-3|TRBD2|TRBV6-2/TRBV6-3|NA
TGTGCCAGCAGTTGGCCTAGCGGGACGACAGATACGCAGTATTTT
CASSWPSGTTDTQYF
>TRBJ1-1|NA|TRBV7-8|few
TGTGCCAGCAGCTTGTACTTAAGCACTGAAGCTTTCTTT
CASSLYLSTEAFF
>TRBJ2-5|NA|TRBV2|few
TGTGCCAGCAGTGAAGCTCTGGGTTCTGAGACCCAGTACTTC
CASSEALGSETQYF
>TRBJ2-2|NA|TRBV6-5|many
TGTGCCAGCTCTTGGGGTGCGAACACCGGGGAGCTGTTTTTT
CASSWGANTGELFF
>TRBJ2-5|TRBD1|TRBV6-4|NA
TGTGCCAGCAGCGAGGGGGCCGGGGCAGAGACCCAGTACTTC
CASSEGAGAETQYF
>TRBJ1-6|NA|TRBV11-2|NA
TGTGCCAGCAGCCCCGAGGCAGGGAGATCACCCCTCCACTTT
CASSPEAGRSPLHF
>TRBJ2-7|NA|TRBV20-1|NA
TGCAGTGCTAGAGATTTCGACACAGCCACCTACGAGCAGTACTTC
CSARDFDTATYEQYF
>TRBJ2-1|TRBD1|TRBV7-9|many
TGTGCCAGCAGCCAGACCGGGACAGGGGGCTTCGATGAGCAGTTCTTC
CASSQTGTGGFDEQFF
>TRBJ2-3|NA|TRBV25-1|NA
TGTGCCAGCGGCCGGACAGATACGCAGTATTTT
CASGRTDTQYF
>TRBJ2-3|NA|TRBV29-1|few
TGCAGCGTGGAGAAGTCCCACCGCACAGATACGCAGTATTTT
CSVEKSHRTDTQYF
>TRBJ2-1|NA|TRBV20-1|few
TGCAGTGCTAGAGGCCGGGACTCCAACTACAATGAGCAGTTCTTC
CSARGRDSNYNEQFF
>TRBJ2-3|NA|TRBV6-4|many
TGTGCCAGCACCCCGCGCATGCGGCTAAAGACAGATACGCAGTATTTT
CASTPRMRLKTDTQYF
>TRBJ2-5|NA|TRBV5-1|many
TGCGCCAGCAGCAATCCGGTGGGGGAAGAGACCCAGTACTTC
CASSNPVGEETQYF
>TRBJ2-7|TRBD2|TRBV6-5|NA
TGTGCCAGCAGTTACTCGGAGGCGGGAGGGCTCCCTCCTACCTACGAGCAGTACTTC
CASSYSEAGGLPPTYEQYF
>TRBJ2-3|NA|TRBV7-8|many
TGTGCCAGCAGCCTAGGGGTCTGGGCCACAGATACGCAGTATTTT
CASSLGVWATDTQYF
>TRBJ2-3|TRBD2|TRBV29-1|NA
TGCAGCGTTGAAGATCATCTAGCGGGAGGGCCGGGGTACGCAGATACGCAGTATTTT
CSVEDHLAGGPGYADTQYF
>TRBJ2-1|NA|TRBV27|few
TGTGCCAGCAGTCCCAATAACAATGAGCAGTTCTTC
CASSPNNNEQFF
>TRBJ2-3|TRBD2|TRBV4-1|NA
TGCGCCAGCAGCCAAGATGGGGCGGGAGGTGGGACAGATACGCAGTATTTT
CASSQDGAGGGTDTQYF
>TRBJ2-1|NA|TRBV12-3/TRBV12-4|few
TGTGCCAGCAGTCCCGATCATCAAGGCGGGAACTACAATGAGCAGTTCTTC
CASSPDHQGGNYNEQFF
>TRBJ1-2|NA|TRBV14|few
TGTGCCAGCAGCCAAGCCTTGGACCGAATAATGAGGGGCTACACCTTC
CASSQALDRIMRGYTF
>TRBJ2-1|NA|TRBV21-1|NA
TGTGCCAGCAGCAGTAATCCGACCTACAATGAGCAGTTCTTC
CASSSNPTYNEQFF
>TRBJ2-1|TRBD2|TRBV2|NA
TGTGCCAGCAGTGAGTGGCGGGAGCGAAGCAATGAGCAGTTCTTC
CASSEWRERSNEQFF
>TRBJ2-5|NA|TRBV11-2|many
TGTGCCAGCAGCCCAAGTGGGACCCAGTACTTC
CASSPSGTQYF
>TRBJ2-3|NA|TRBV7-9|many
TGTGCCAGCAGCATAACTAGCACAGATACGCAGTATTTT
CASSITSTDTQYF
>TRBJ1-4|NA|TRBV5-1|NA
TGCGCCAGCAGCTTGGAAGGGAACGGGGTTAATGAAAAACTGTTTTTT
CASSLEGNGVNEKLFF
>TRBJ1-3|NA|TRBV14|many
TGTGCCAGCAGCCACCTCGGGACTGACTCTGGAAACACCATATATTTT
CASSHLGTDSGNTIYF
>TRBJ1-1|NA|TRBV29-1|many
TGCAGCGTTGAAGACACGGCGGGGACTGAAGCTTTCTTT
CSVEDTAGTEAFF
>TRBJ1-5|NA|TRBV28|many
TGTGCCAGCAGTTGGACGGACAATCAGCCCCAGCATTTT
CASSWTDNQPQHF
>TRBJ2-2|NA|TRBV12-3/TRBV12-4|few
TGTGCCAGCACGTACCCTACGAACACCGGGGAGCTGTTTTTT
CASTYPTNTGELFF
>TRBJ1-3|NA|TRBV11-2|NA
TGTGCCAGCAGCTCGTTTGAGGACCAGGGATCCTCTGGAAACACCATATATTTT
CASSSFEDQGSSGNTIYF
>TRBJ2-1|TRBD2|TRBV12-3/TRBV12-4|many
TGTGCCAGCATGGCTAGCGGGACGTACAATGAGCAGTTCTTC
CASMASGTYNEQFF
>TRBJ2-1|TRBD1|TRBV12-3/TRBV12-4|few
TGTGCCAGCAGTTTTATCGTGGGGGGACAGGGTAACAATGAGCAGTTCTTC
CASSFIVGGQGNNEQFF
>TRBJ1-2|NA|TRBV7-2|NA
TGTGCCAGCAGCTTCACTCCGAGATCTAACTATGGCTACACCTTC
CASSFTPRSNYGYTF
>TRBJ2-2|NA|TRBV4-1|NA
TGCGCCAGCAGCCACGTAGACGCCGAAGGATGGGCCGGGGAGCTGTTTTTT
CASSHVDAEGWAGELFF
>TRBJ2-1|NA|TRBV5-6|NA
TGTGCCAGCAGCTTGGGAACAGGGACTAATGAGCAGTTCTTC
CASSLGTGTNEQFF
>TRBJ2-7|NA|TRBV28|NA
TGTGCCAGCAGCCCCAGAAGGGGTGGGCCCTACGAGCAGTACTTC
CASSPRRGGPYEQYF
>TRBJ1-5|NA|TRBV27|few
TGTGCCAGCAGACAAGGAGACAGTAGTAATCAGCCCCAGCATTTT
CASRQGDSSNQPQHF